Listed below are T cell receptor beta chains from one sample, sequenced in a study of blood T cell repertoires in COVID-19. Assay used: immunoSEQ multiplex PCR; TCRdb lists only in-frame clones, some missing. The sample shows around 150,000 clones, more than 75% of them seen only once. Material: peripheral blood. Receptors originate from a man between 18 and 35 years old with acute or convalescent COVID-19. CDR3s include the opening cysteine and the closing phenylalanine or tryptophan. Each record gives: clone size, V gene, J gene, D gene, CDR3 protein, CDR3 DNA. D genes are given only for firm matches. Clone size is not always given. Where it is, it says once, few, many or a class for expanded clones.

-	TRBV3-1/TRBV3-2	TRBJ1-1	-	CASSQYIGGNTEAFF	TGTGCCAGCAGCCAGTACATAGGGGGGAACACTGAAGCTTTCTTT
few	TRBV7-9	TRBJ1-2	-	CASSPPLEGYTF	TGTGCCAGCAGCCCCCCCCTTGAGGGCTACACCTTC
-	TRBV7-9	TRBJ2-1	-	CASSSRVGSYNEQFF	TGTGCCAGCAGCAGCCGCGTCGGCTCCTACAATGAGCAGTTCTTC
-	TRBV15	TRBJ2-6	-	CAASFPSGANVLTF	TGTGCCGCGAGCTTTCCCTCTGGGGCCAACGTCCTGACTTTC
once	TRBV7-9	TRBJ2-7	TRBD1	CASSLEQGAREQYF	TGTGCCAGCAGCTTAGAGCAGGGGGCGCGTGAGCAGTACTTC
once	TRBV25-1	TRBJ2-3	TRBD2	CASRGTSGNPDTQYF	TGTGCCAGCAGGGGGACTAGCGGGAACCCAGATACGCAGTATTTT
-	TRBV5-1	TRBJ2-7	-	CASSLFPAYEQYF	TGCGCCAGCAGCTTATTCCCCGCCTACGAGCAGTACTTC
-	TRBV5-1	TRBJ1-4	-	CASSSPDITNEKLFF	TGCGCCAGCAGCTCGCCAGACATAACTAATGAAAAACTGTTTTTT
-	TRBV7-2	TRBJ2-7	TRBD2	CASSFLGLARSSYEQYF	TGTGCCAGCAGCTTCCTCGGACTAGCTCGGAGCTCCTACGAGCAGTACTTC
-	TRBV6-2/TRBV6-3	TRBJ1-1	-	CASSSRHLEAFF	TGTGCCAGCAGTTCAAGACACCTTGAAGCTTTCTTT
-	TRBV19	TRBJ2-5	-	CASSHDSQETQYF	TGTGCCAGTAGTCACGACAGCCAAGAGACCCAGTACTTC
-	TRBV30	TRBJ2-5	-	CAWRDRQQETQYF	TGTGCCTGGAGAGACAGGCAACAAGAGACCCAGTACTTC
once	TRBV29-1	TRBJ2-1	TRBD2	CSVEFGGGLSNEQFF	TGCAGCGTTGAATTTGGCGGGGGGCTGAGCAATGAGCAGTTCTTC
-	TRBV5-1	TRBJ2-7	-	CASSLGGTTGVYEQYF	TGCGCCAGCAGCTTGGGGGGGACGACAGGAGTCTACGAGCAGTACTTC
-	TRBV6-1	TRBJ1-5	-	CASSDGAMGPRSNQPQHF	TGTGCCAGCAGTGATGGGGCGATGGGGCCGCGTAGCAATCAGCCCCAGCATTTT
-	TRBV5-6	TRBJ1-2	-	CASSLFDRSIYGYTF	TGTGCCAGCAGCCTTTTTGACAGAAGTATCTATGGCTACACCTTC
-	TRBV19	TRBJ1-6	TRBD1	CASSTPTGASNSPLHF	TGTGCCAGTAGTACTCCGACAGGGGCAAGTAATTCACCCCTCCACTTT
-	TRBV5-4	TRBJ2-7	TRBD2	CASSLTRLAGSGGAYEQYF	TGTGCCAGCAGCCTGACTCGACTAGCGGGGAGTGGGGGGGCCTACGAGCAGTACTTC
-	TRBV5-4	TRBJ1-1	TRBD1	CASSPQARQGTEAFF	TGTGCCAGCAGCCCTCAAGCCCGACAGGGCACTGAAGCTTTCTTT
-	TRBV19	TRBJ2-7	TRBD1	CATSTGSHEQYF	TGTGCGACATCGACAGGGTCCCACGAGCAGTACTTC
-	TRBV5-4	TRBJ2-7	TRBD2	CASSLAADGRGSYEQYF	TGTGCCAGCAGCTTGGCCGCTGACGGGAGGGGGTCCTACGAGCAGTACTTC
few	TRBV9	TRBJ1-3	TRBD1	CASSVEGGRAQSGNTIYF	TGTGCCAGCAGCGTAGAAGGGGGCAGGGCTCAGTCTGGAAACACCATATATTTT
-	TRBV3-1/TRBV3-2	TRBJ2-5	TRBD2	CASSQPKSGGLETQYF	TGTGCCAGCAGCCAACCAAAAAGCGGGGGGCTGGAGACCCAGTACTTC
-	TRBV2	TRBJ2-5	TRBD1	CASSEARQGQETQYF	TGTGCCAGCAGTGAAGCCCGACAGGGACAAGAGACCCAGTACTTC
-	TRBV2	TRBJ1-2	-	CASSEGPPNYGYTF	TGTGCCAGCAGTGAGGGCCCCCCCAACTATGGCTACACCTTC
-	TRBV6-1	TRBJ2-5	TRBD2	CASSEAGLAGEETQYF	TGTGCCAGCAGTGAAGCGGGACTAGCGGGGGAAGAGACCCAGTACTTC
-	TRBV19	TRBJ1-5	-	CASRKTSGGHYTQPQHF	TGTGCCAGTAGGAAAACCTCGGGGGGGCATTATACTCAGCCCCAGCATTTT
-	TRBV5-4	TRBJ2-2	TRBD2	CASSLGGRATNTGELFF	TGTGCCAGCAGCTTGGGCGGGAGGGCCACGAACACCGGGGAGCTGTTTTTT
-	TRBV6-5	TRBJ1-1	-	CASIHSREGDTEAFF	TGTGCCAGCATCCACTCCCGTGAGGGAGACACTGAAGCTTTCTTT
-	TRBV18	TRBJ2-5	-	CASSPPGQMQETQYF	TGTGCCAGCTCACCACCTGGGCAGATGCAAGAGACCCAGTACTTC
-	TRBV7-2	TRBJ1-5	TRBD1	CASSLYRGNNQPQHF	TGTGCCAGCAGCTTATACAGGGGTAACAATCAGCCCCAGCATTTT
-	TRBV9	TRBJ2-7	-	CASSPQGKTVTYEQYF	TGTGCCAGCAGCCCCCAGGGGAAGACAGTCACGTACGAGCAGTACTTC
few	TRBV15	TRBJ1-4	-	CATRFGEATNEKLFF	TGTGCCACCAGGTTCGGGGAAGCAACTAATGAAAAACTGTTTTTT
few	TRBV5-1	TRBJ2-7	TRBD1	CASSRGQVPSYEQYF	TGCGCCAGCAGCCGCGGACAGGTTCCCTCCTACGAGCAGTACTTC
-	TRBV9	TRBJ2-7	-	CASSVRPGSSEQYF	TGTGCCAGCAGCGTACGTCCAGGGTCGAGCGAGCAGTACTTC
-	TRBV9	TRBJ1-2	TRBD1	CASTEGTGVGYTF	TGTGCCAGCACCGAAGGGACAGGGGTTGGCTACACCTTC
-	TRBV5-8	TRBJ2-1	-	CASSIRSPSSYNEQFF	TGTGCCAGCAGCATAAGGAGCCCGAGCTCCTACAATGAGCAGTTCTTC
few	TRBV12-3/TRBV12-4	TRBJ1-2	TRBD1	CASADRAYYGYTF	TGTGCCAGCGCCGACAGGGCGTACTATGGCTACACCTTC
-	TRBV27	TRBJ1-2	TRBD1	CASSFTGGGYGYTF	TGTGCCAGCAGTTTCACAGGGGGCGGCTATGGCTACACCTTC
-	TRBV6-5	TRBJ2-7	-	CASRGEVHEQYF	TGTGCCAGCAGAGGCGAGGTCCACGAGCAGTACTTC
once	TRBV27	TRBJ1-2	TRBD1	CASSPGGWYGYTF	TGTGCCAGCAGTCCAGGGGGGTGGTATGGCTACACCTTC
-	TRBV6-5	TRBJ1-1	TRBD1	CASRLQGALSEAFF	TGTGCCAGCCGTTTACAGGGGGCGCTCAGTGAAGCTTTCTTT
-	TRBV5-1	TRBJ2-7	-	CASSSNRAGGYEQYF	TGCGCCAGCAGCTCCAACAGGGCGGGTGGCTACGAGCAGTACTTC
-	TRBV5-4	TRBJ2-3	-	CASSLRLVDTQYF	TGTGCCAGCAGCTTGCGACTAGTAGATACGCAGTATTTT
-	TRBV30	TRBJ2-7	-	CAWSVLRGRDYEQYF	TGTGCCTGGAGTGTATTACGAGGCAGGGACTACGAGCAGTACTTC
-	TRBV28	TRBJ1-2	-	CASSPSSPGNYGYTF	TGTGCCAGCAGTCCTTCCTCCCCGGGTAACTATGGCTACACCTTC
-	TRBV2	TRBJ2-7	TRBD1	CASSDQDRDYEQYF	TGTGCCAGCAGTGATCAGGACAGGGATTACGAGCAGTACTTC
-	TRBV5-1	TRBJ1-1	TRBD1	CASSPQTGSVTEAFF	TGCGCCAGCAGCCCGCAGACAGGGTCCGTTACTGAAGCTTTCTTT
-	TRBV28	TRBJ1-2	TRBD1	CASRDREGANYGYTF	TGTGCCAGCCGGGACAGGGAGGGGGCTAACTATGGCTACACCTTC
-	TRBV3-1/TRBV3-2	TRBJ2-2	-	CASSPRRRTNTGELFF	TGTGCCAGCAGCCCACGCAGGCGAACGAACACCGGGGAGCTGTTTTTT
-	TRBV6-5	TRBJ1-5	-	CATSGLALNQPQHF	TGTGCCACCTCGGGACTGGCCCTCAATCAGCCCCAGCATTTT
-	TRBV9	TRBJ1-6	TRBD1	CASSPGGGGSPLHF	TGTGCCAGCAGCCCCGGAGGGGGCGGTTCACCCCTCCACTTT
-	TRBV5-1	TRBJ2-3	-	CASSLVGGPVDTQYF	TGCGCCAGCAGCTTGGTGGGGGGGCCGGTAGATACGCAGTATTTT